The TCR beta chain described here comes from a study of T cells in Graves' hyperthyroidism and ophthalmopathy. Study results and limitations: Ophthalmopathy, which appeared later, was predicted by the model a median 6.5 months before onset.

The CDR3 extends over 12 amino acids. Germline lookup yields CDR1 LNHDA and CDR2 SQIVND (reference sequence). Between the trimmed V and J ends, which lost 4 bases and 3 bases, there was a span of 6 bases. With regard to this clonotype: Its antigen is unidentified.

RNA transcripts were the template for amplifying TCR beta CDR3 regions. The HTBI primer set was used in a first-round RT-PCR of the TCR CDR3. MiXCR, applied by TCRdb to the multiplex PCR reads, yields one record per CDR3 protein. This sample has a few hundred thousand distinct CDR3 sequences, with 40% to 55% found just once. It was uncontrolled infection, other autoimmune disease, pregnancy or lactation that excluded patients. The sequencing input was peripheral blood or thyroid tissue (not recorded which). The sequence was collected from an adult woman with Graves' disease, either hyperthyroidism or ophthalmopathy (not recorded which). The chain couples TRBV19 to TRBJ2-5; D is possibly TRBD2 (5 bases). Written as DNA, the CDR3 is TGTGCCAGTAGTAAGCGGAAAGAGACCCAGTACTTC. Translation: CASSKRKETQYF.